This T cell receptor (beta chain) was identified during a study of T cell responses to AZD1222 COVID-19 vaccine. The wider study: Second-dose recipients at about 4 or about 12 weeks were treated as one pooled group.

As concerns this clone: No antigen is known for it.

Study-wide results and caveats: Without day 14 samples, only post-peak T cell repertoires were studied. In a largely white British group with more females than males, clonal diversity was possibly underestimated. There were vaccine-associated CD4 TCRs across spike, dominant at 160-218 and 743-854.

Sequencing used immunoSEQ multiplex PCR; TCRdb keeps in-frame clones, though not all of them. The sample records around 150,000 clones, roughly 94% being singletons. Material: peripheral blood, obtained on day 0 of AZD1222 vaccination. This receptor was obtained from an adult in good health.

Here the CDR3 DNA reads TGTGCCAGCAGTCTCCAGGGCGTTGGTAATTCACCCCTCCACTTT. Translation: CASSLQGVGNSPLHF. The V and J genes are TRBV6-5 and TRBJ1-6, with a tentative D call TRBD1 (5 bases). CDR1 is MNHEY, CDR2 SVGAGI, per germline. The CDR3 extends over 15 amino acids. The V and J ends lost 5 bases and 6 bases respectively, with 14 bases between them.